Detailed here is one TCR beta chain. The antigen remains undetermined. This record comes from a study of shared clonotypes between healthy human individuals. Profiling relied on immunoSEQ multiplex PCR, and the TCRdb table lists in-frame clones only, not all of them. Among 1.5 million to 2.5 million clones listed, approximately 94% were seen once. Findings of the study overall: For naive CD4 cells, approximately 4.7% of clonotypes were shared across a few donors. Clonotypes shared by all four donors outscored non-shared clonotypes in generation probability.

Naive CD8 cells lacked CD45RO, underwent positive selection for CCR7 and left out terminally differentiated effector memory CD45RA+ cells. There were only Caucasian adults among the donors, and all lived in Nashville, Tennessee. The CDR3 runs to 13 residues. Germline V gene sequence: CDR1 MGHDK, CDR2 SYGVNS. The V gene end was trimmed by 6 bases and the J gene end by 6 bases; junction bases not matched to a gene: 6. The chain links TRBV25-1 to TRBJ1-2; 8 bases agree with TRBD1. This receptor was taken from a man younger than 35 in good health. Sequencing used naive CD8+ T cells sorted from blood. DNA of the CDR3: TGTGCCAGCAGCGACAGGGGCTTGGATGGCTACACCTTC. Translating gives CASSDRGLDGYTF.